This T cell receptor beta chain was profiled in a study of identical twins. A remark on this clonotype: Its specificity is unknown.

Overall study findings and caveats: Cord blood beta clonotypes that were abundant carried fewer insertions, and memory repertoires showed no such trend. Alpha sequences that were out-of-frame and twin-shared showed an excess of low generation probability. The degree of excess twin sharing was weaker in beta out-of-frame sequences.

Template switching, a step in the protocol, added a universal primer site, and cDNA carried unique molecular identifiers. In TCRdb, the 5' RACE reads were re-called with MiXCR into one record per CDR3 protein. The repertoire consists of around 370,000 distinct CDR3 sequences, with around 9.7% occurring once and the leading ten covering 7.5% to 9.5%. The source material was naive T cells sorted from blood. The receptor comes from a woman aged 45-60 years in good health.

CDR3 amino acids: CSARNTGAGELFF. CDR3 DNA sequence: TGCAGTGCTAGAAATACAGGAGCCGGGGAGCTGTTTTTT. The chain carries TRBV20-1 and TRBJ2-2; the D gene is possibly TRBD1 (5 bases). Trimming stripped 2 bases from V and 6 bases from J, with 10 bases between. Germline V gives CDR1 DFQATT, CDR2 SNEGSKA (reference sequence). The CDR3 runs 13 residues.